This TCR beta chain appears in the sequencing data of a study of T-cell reconstitution after alpha-beta-depleted transplantation in children. Library preparation (for TCRbeta) was performed with unique molecular identifiers. MiXCR was run by TCRdb on the PCR reads, yielding one entry per CDR3 protein. The table lists 380,000 or so distinct CDR3 sequences, 13% of them singletons. This CDR3 region has 13 residues. The V end was cut by 5 bases, the J end by 1 base, with 8 bases between. Germline V CDR1 and CDR2: SGHVS, FNYEAQ. This sequence originates from a human donor who donated a stem cell graft to a child with Fanconi anemia. The sample in question was PBMCs, obtained from the stem cell graft. The chain employs TRBV7-6 and TRBJ1-1; D not resolved. The CDR3 reads CASSRVENTEAFF. CDR3 nucleotide sequence: TGTGCCAGCAGCCGCGTTGAGAACACTGAAGCTTTCTTT.